These T cell receptor beta chains were read from a single sample in a study of PD-L1 blockade in urothelial cancer. Profiling relied on immunoSEQ multiplex PCR, and the TCRdb table lists in-frame clones only, not all of them. Of approximately 50,000 clones in the sample, approximately 86% were seen once. Material: PBMCs, obtained around atezolizumab (anti-PD-L1) treatment. The receptor set was obtained from a man aged 55-75 years with urothelial cancer. CDR3s include the opening cysteine and the closing phenylalanine or tryptophan. A D gene is named only where the DNA matches it firmly. Some rows have no size entry. The others give once, few or many, or a class for an expanded clone.

D: TRBD2
size: once
V: TRBV2
J: TRBJ2-3
DNA: TGTGCCAGCAGTCCCGGGGGGACCACAGATACGCAGTATTTT
CDR3: CASSPGGTTDTQYF

D: -
size: once
V: TRBV5-1
J: TRBJ2-5
DNA: TGCGCCAGCAGCTTGGTAGGCGGAGAGACCCAGTACTTC
CDR3: CASSLVGGETQYF

D: -
size: -
V: TRBV19
J: TRBJ2-1
DNA: TGTGCCAGTAGCATCTTCTCGACGGGGAGCTCCTACAATGAGCAGTTCTTC
CDR3: CASSIFSTGSSYNEQFF

D: TRBD1
size: -
V: TRBV27
J: TRBJ2-7
DNA: TGTGCCAGCAGTTTATACAGGGGCACCTACGAGCAGTACTTC
CDR3: CASSLYRGTYEQYF

D: -
size: -
V: TRBV27
J: TRBJ2-7
DNA: TGTGCCAGCAGGCCGACACATAAATTCTCCTACGAGCAGTACTTC
CDR3: CASRPTHKFSYEQYF

D: -
size: once
V: TRBV9
J: TRBJ2-3
DNA: TGTGCCAGCAGCGTAGTAGTCTACGATACGCAGTATTTT
CDR3: CASSVVVYDTQYF

D: -
size: -
V: TRBV7-6
J: TRBJ1-1
DNA: TGTGCCAGCAGCGCAACAGGGAGCATGAACACTGAAGCTTTCTTT
CDR3: CASSATGSMNTEAFF

D: -
size: -
V: TRBV28
J: TRBJ1-2
DNA: TGTGCCAGCAGTTTCGCGGGGGCCCCAACCTATGGCTACACCTTC
CDR3: CASSFAGAPTYGYTF

D: TRBD1
size: -
V: TRBV30
J: TRBJ2-2
DNA: TGTGCCTGGAGTGCGACAGGGGGCTTCGGGGAGCTGTTTTTT
CDR3: CAWSATGGFGELFF

D: TRBD2
size: once
V: TRBV5-4
J: TRBJ2-3
DNA: TGTGCCAGCAGCCTGACTAGCGGGTCCTCTGATACGCAGTATTTT
CDR3: CASSLTSGSSDTQYF

D: TRBD1
size: -
V: TRBV7-2
J: TRBJ1-2
DNA: TGTGCCAGCAGCTTAGCGGGACAGGGACATGGCTACACCTTC
CDR3: CASSLAGQGHGYTF

D: -
size: -
V: TRBV5-5
J: TRBJ2-5
DNA: TGTGCCAGCAGCTCAATTCCGCGGGTCCAAGAGACCCAGTACTTC
CDR3: CASSSIPRVQETQYF

D: -
size: -
V: TRBV27
J: TRBJ2-2
DNA: TGTGCCAGCAGTCTTGACAGGACCACCGGGGAGCTGTTTTTT
CDR3: CASSLDRTTGELFF

D: TRBD1
size: -
V: TRBV9
J: TRBJ1-2
DNA: TGTGCCAGCAGCGATCTGACAGGGGACCCTGGCTACACCTTC
CDR3: CASSDLTGDPGYTF

D: TRBD1
size: -
V: TRBV2
J: TRBJ2-7
DNA: TGTGCCAGCAGTGGCCGGGACAGGGGGTCCACGTCGGCCTACGAGCAGTACTTC
CDR3: CASSGRDRGSTSAYEQYF

D: -
size: -
V: TRBV7-9
J: TRBJ1-1
DNA: TGTGCCAGCAGCTTAGTGACACCCAACACTGAAGCTTTCTTT
CDR3: CASSLVTPNTEAFF

D: TRBD2
size: -
V: TRBV9
J: TRBJ2-3
DNA: TGTGCCAGCAGCTCCACTAGCGGGAACACAGATACGCAGTATTTT
CDR3: CASSSTSGNTDTQYF

D: -
size: -
V: TRBV29-1
J: TRBJ2-3
DNA: TGCAGCGTTGAACTACAGGGAAGGACAGATACGCAGTATTTT
CDR3: CSVELQGRTDTQYF

D: -
size: hyperexpanded
V: TRBV27
J: TRBJ1-4
DNA: TGTGCCAGCAGCTCTAGAGATAATGAAAAACTGTTTTTT
CDR3: CASSSRDNEKLFF

D: TRBD1
size: -
V: TRBV7-3
J: TRBJ1-6
DNA: TGTGCCAGCAGCCTGGACAGGGGTTCACCCCTCCACTTT
CDR3: CASSLDRGSPLHF

D: TRBD2
size: -
V: TRBV5-1
J: TRBJ2-7
DNA: TGCGCCAGCAGCCCCGGGACTAGCGGTTTCCGAGGGGGCTACGAGCAGTACTTC
CDR3: CASSPGTSGFRGGYEQYF

D: TRBD1
size: -
V: TRBV2
J: TRBJ2-7
DNA: TGTGCCAGCAGCGCCCTGGGACAGGGGGCGCTCGAGCAGTACTTC
CDR3: CASSALGQGALEQYF

D: TRBD1
size: -
V: TRBV6-5
J: TRBJ2-7
DNA: TGTGCCAGCAGCCGGACAGGATACTACGAGCAGTACTTC
CDR3: CASSRTGYYEQYF

D: TRBD2
size: -
V: TRBV11-2
J: TRBJ2-1
DNA: TGTGCCAGCACCCCGGGACTAGCGAGTTACAATGAGCAGTTCTTC
CDR3: CASTPGLASYNEQFF

D: -
size: once
V: TRBV5-1
J: TRBJ2-7
DNA: TGCGCCAGCAGAAACGAGGGACTTCGATTATGGGAGCAGTACTTC
CDR3: CASRNEGLRLWEQYF

D: TRBD2
size: -
V: TRBV9
J: TRBJ2-2
DNA: TGTGCCAGCAGCGTAGGAATCTACGGGGGGGCCGGGACCGGGGAGCTGTTTTTT
CDR3: CASSVGIYGGAGTGELFF

D: TRBD2
size: -
V: TRBV7-2
J: TRBJ2-3
DNA: TGTGCCAGCAGTTCCCTAGCGGGAGGGCTGGGGCTAGATACGCAGTATTTT
CDR3: CASSSLAGGLGLDTQYF

D: -
size: -
V: TRBV19
J: TRBJ1-2
DNA: TGTGCCAGTAGTACCCCCGGGACTTTTACCGGCTACACCTTC
CDR3: CASSTPGTFTGYTF

D: -
size: -
V: TRBV9
J: TRBJ2-1
DNA: TGTGCCAGCAGCGTAGGGGAGCGTGGACCCTACAATGAGCAGTTCTTC
CDR3: CASSVGERGPYNEQFF

D: TRBD1
size: -
V: TRBV5-1
J: TRBJ1-2
DNA: TGCGCCAGCAGCTTGGAGGGGACAGGGATGGGTGGCTACACCTTC
CDR3: CASSLEGTGMGGYTF

D: TRBD2
size: -
V: TRBV11-1
J: TRBJ2-1
DNA: TGTGCCAGCAGCCCAAGGACTAGCGGGGGGGTACTGAGGGGAAATGAGCAGTTCTTC
CDR3: CASSPRTSGGVLRGNEQFF

D: TRBD2
size: few
V: TRBV27
J: TRBJ2-5
DNA: TGTGCCAGCAGTTTTTTGGGAGGGCAAGAGACCCAGTACTTC
CDR3: CASSFLGGQETQYF

D: TRBD1
size: -
V: TRBV28
J: TRBJ1-6
DNA: TGTGCCAGCAGCACTGGGACAGTCGATAATTCACCCCTCCACTTT
CDR3: CASSTGTVDNSPLHF

D: TRBD1
size: -
V: TRBV18
J: TRBJ1-2
DNA: TGTGCCAGCTCACCGACAGGGGGTTACTATGGCTACACCTTC
CDR3: CASSPTGGYYGYTF

D: TRBD2
size: -
V: TRBV7-3
J: TRBJ2-1
DNA: TGTGCCAGCAGTCGTGTCGGGCGGGGGGACAATGAGCAGTTCTTC
CDR3: CASSRVGRGDNEQFF

D: TRBD1
size: once
V: TRBV4-1
J: TRBJ1-4
DNA: TGCGCCAGCAGCCAACGGACAGGGGTTAATGAAAAACTGTTTTTT
CDR3: CASSQRTGVNEKLFF

D: -
size: -
V: TRBV7-9
J: TRBJ2-1
DNA: TGTGCCAGCAGCATCAAAGTAGCGTCCCCCTACAATGAGCAGTTCTTC
CDR3: CASSIKVASPYNEQFF

D: TRBD1
size: -
V: TRBV5-1
J: TRBJ2-7
DNA: TGCGCCAGCAGGGCCGGGACAGGGGGCTACGAGCAGTACTTC
CDR3: CASRAGTGGYEQYF

D: -
size: once
V: TRBV4-1
J: TRBJ2-5
DNA: TGCGCCAGCAGCCCCACCGTACTAGGGAGACAAGAGACCCAGTACTTC
CDR3: CASSPTVLGRQETQYF

D: TRBD1
size: -
V: TRBV7-2
J: TRBJ2-7
DNA: TGTGCCAGCAGCTTAAGACATGCCGGGACAGGGGGCTCCTACGAGCAGTACTTC
CDR3: CASSLRHAGTGGSYEQYF

D: -
size: -
V: TRBV19
J: TRBJ2-7
DNA: TGTGCCAGTAGTATTGGTGGTCAAAGGGGACACTACGAGCAGTACTTC
CDR3: CASSIGGQRGHYEQYF

D: TRBD1
size: -
V: TRBV5-8
J: TRBJ1-5
DNA: TGTGCCAGCAGCTTTTTAGGGGGCGGAGGTCAGCCCCAGCATTTT
CDR3: CASSFLGGGGQPQHF

D: -
size: few
V: TRBV5-4
J: TRBJ1-1
DNA: TGTGCCAGCAGCTTGCCGGGCAGGGTGTACACTGAAGCTTTCTTT
CDR3: CASSLPGRVYTEAFF

D: -
size: -
V: TRBV7-2
J: TRBJ1-1
DNA: TGTGCCAGCAGCTTAGCGGGAGTGAACACTGAAGCTTTCTTT
CDR3: CASSLAGVNTEAFF

D: -
size: -
V: TRBV11-2
J: TRBJ1-3
DNA: TGTGCCAGCAGCTTAGGGCAGATCGGAAACACCATATATTTT
CDR3: CASSLGQIGNTIYF

D: -
size: many
V: TRBV7-9
J: TRBJ1-4
DNA: TGTGCCAGCAGCGCCTCTGGCGGGATGGAAAAACTGTTTTTT
CDR3: CASSASGGMEKLFF

D: -
size: -
V: TRBV27
J: TRBJ2-1
DNA: TGTGCCAGCAGTTTAAGCGGTGCCTCCTACAATGAGCAGTTCTTC
CDR3: CASSLSGASYNEQFF

D: TRBD1
size: -
V: TRBV27
J: TRBJ1-2
DNA: TGTGCCAGCAGTTTGGGACAGGGGGCTGGTGGCTACACCTTC
CDR3: CASSLGQGAGGYTF

D: TRBD1
size: -
V: TRBV10-3
J: TRBJ2-7
DNA: TGTGCCATCAGTGGGACAGGAGACTCCTACGAGCAGTACTTC
CDR3: CAISGTGDSYEQYF